A selection of T cell receptor beta chains follows, all from one sample in a study of CXCR3-negative and CXCR3-positive naive CD8 T cells. TCRdb reprocessed the 5' RACE reads and stores each CDR3 protein as one record, lacking DNA. This table holds 2,500 to 3,500 distinct CDR3 sequences. Sequenced material: naive CXCR3+ CD8+ T cells from blood. These receptors came from a human donor in good health. Some clones in this sample may be carry-over from other donors' samples. CDR3s include the opening cysteine and the closing phenylalanine or tryptophan. Clone size is shown for a subset of rows, as once, few, many or a class of expanded clone.

TRBV29-1	.	12	TRBJ1-1	CSVESQATEAFF
TRBV2	.	12	TRBJ2-7	CASSVLGHEQYF
TRBV20-1	.	14	TRBJ2-3	CSAIPSSGPDTQYF
TRBV20-1	medium-sized	14	TRBJ2-7	CSASGLAVAYEQYF
TRBV6-5	medium-sized	15	TRBJ2-2	CASSRTSPNTGELFF
TRBV15	medium-sized	15	TRBJ2-1	CATSRDLGLYNEQFF
TRBV7-9	.	14	TRBJ1-5	CASSPTEGDQPQHF
TRBV4-3	.	15	TRBJ2-5	CASSQDLGILETQYF
TRBV3-1	medium-sized	15	TRBJ2-7	CASSQRTGGIHEQYF
TRBV29-1	medium-sized	12	TRBJ2-1	CSVVRQNNEQFF
TRBV5-1	medium-sized	13	TRBJ2-1	CASSLNPGNEQFF
TRBV29-1	medium-sized	13	TRBJ1-2	CSVEDSGPEGYTF